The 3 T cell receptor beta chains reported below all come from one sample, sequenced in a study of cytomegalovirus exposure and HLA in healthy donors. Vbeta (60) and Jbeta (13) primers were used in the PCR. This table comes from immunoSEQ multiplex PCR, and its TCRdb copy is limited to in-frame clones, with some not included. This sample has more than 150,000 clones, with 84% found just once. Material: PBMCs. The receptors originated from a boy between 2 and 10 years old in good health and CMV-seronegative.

The chain's CDR3 is CASSVGGAITAQYF. The CDR3 DNA follows: TGTGCCAGCAGCGTAGGGGGCGCTATTACGGCCCAGTACTTC. The rearrangement uses TRBV9 and TRBJ2-5, with a weak D call TRBD1 (5 bases). Germline values: CDR1 SGDLS, CDR2 YYNGEE. This CDR3 region has 14 residues. The V and J ends lost 0 bases and 9 bases respectively, with 15 bases between them.

CDR3 amino acids: CASSIGQGGDIQYF. The CDR3 DNA reads TGCGCCAGCAGCATAGGACAGGGCGGTGACATTCAGTACTTC. The rearrangement uses TRBV5-1 and TRBJ2-4; the match to TRBD1 covers 8 bases. Looked up from germline, CDR1 is SGHRS and CDR2 is YFSETQ. With V trimmed by 4 bases and J by 8 bases, 8 bases remained unmatched. The CDR3 runs to 14 residues.

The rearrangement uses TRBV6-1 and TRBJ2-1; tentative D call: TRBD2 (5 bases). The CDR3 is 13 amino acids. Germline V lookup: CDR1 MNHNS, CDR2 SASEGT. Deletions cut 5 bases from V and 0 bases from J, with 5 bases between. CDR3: CASSSGSYNEQFF. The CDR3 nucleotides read TGTGCCAGCAGTAGCGGCTCCTACAATGAGCAGTTCTTC.